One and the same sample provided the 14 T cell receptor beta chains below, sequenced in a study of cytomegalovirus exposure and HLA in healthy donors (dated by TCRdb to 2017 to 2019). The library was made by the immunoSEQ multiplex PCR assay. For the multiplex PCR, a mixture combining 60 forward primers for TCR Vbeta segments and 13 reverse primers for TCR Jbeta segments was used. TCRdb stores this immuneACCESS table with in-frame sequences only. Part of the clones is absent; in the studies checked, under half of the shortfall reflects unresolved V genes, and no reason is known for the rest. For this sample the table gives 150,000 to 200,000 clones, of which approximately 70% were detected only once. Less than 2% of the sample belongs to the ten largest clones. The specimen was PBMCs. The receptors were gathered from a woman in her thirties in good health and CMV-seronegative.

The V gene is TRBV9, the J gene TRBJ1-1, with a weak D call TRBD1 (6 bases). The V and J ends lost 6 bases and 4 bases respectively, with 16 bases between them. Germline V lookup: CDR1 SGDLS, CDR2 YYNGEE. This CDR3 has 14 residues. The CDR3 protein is CASTPGGGGTEAFF. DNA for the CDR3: TGTGCCAGCACCCCCGGGGGAGGGGGCACTGAAGCTTTCTTT.

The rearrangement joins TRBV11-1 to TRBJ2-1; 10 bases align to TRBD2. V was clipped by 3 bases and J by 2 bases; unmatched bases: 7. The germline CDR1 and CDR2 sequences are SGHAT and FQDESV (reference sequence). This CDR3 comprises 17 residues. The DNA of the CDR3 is TGTGCCAGCAGCTTCTACGGACTAGCGGACACCTACAATGAGCAGTTCTTC. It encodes CASSFYGLADTYNEQFF. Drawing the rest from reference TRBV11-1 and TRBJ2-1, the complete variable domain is EAEVAQSPRYKITEKSQAVAFWCDPISGHATLYWYRQILGQGPELLVQFQDESVVDDSQLPKDRFSAERLKGVDSTLKIQPAELGDSAMYLCASSFYGLADTYNEQFFGPGTRLTVL.

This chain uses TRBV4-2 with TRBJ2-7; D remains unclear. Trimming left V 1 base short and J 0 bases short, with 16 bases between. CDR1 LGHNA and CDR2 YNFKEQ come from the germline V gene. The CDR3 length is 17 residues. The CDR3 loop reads CASSQVLVLSTSYEQYF. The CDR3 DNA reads TGTGCCAGCAGCCAAGTACTCGTCCTATCAACCTCCTACGAGCAGTACTTC.

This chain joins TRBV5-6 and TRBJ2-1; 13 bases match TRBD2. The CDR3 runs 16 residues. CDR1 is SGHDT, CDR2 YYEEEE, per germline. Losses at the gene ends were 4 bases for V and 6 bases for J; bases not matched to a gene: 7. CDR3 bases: TGTGCCAGCAGCCCATGGACTAGCGGGAGTGTCAATGAGCAGTTCTTC. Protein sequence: CASSPWTSGSVNEQFF.

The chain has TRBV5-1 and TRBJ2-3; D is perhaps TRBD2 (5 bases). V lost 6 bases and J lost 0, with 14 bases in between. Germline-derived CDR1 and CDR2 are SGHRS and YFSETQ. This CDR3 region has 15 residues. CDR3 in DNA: TGCGCCAGCAAGAGAGGAGGAACTAGCACAGATACGCAGTATTTT. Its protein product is CASKRGGTSTDTQYF.

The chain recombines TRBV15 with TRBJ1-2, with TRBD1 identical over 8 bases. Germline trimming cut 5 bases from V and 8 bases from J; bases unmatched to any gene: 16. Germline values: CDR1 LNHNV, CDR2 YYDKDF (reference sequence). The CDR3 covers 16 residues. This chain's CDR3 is CATSGGTGQRERGYTF. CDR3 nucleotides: TGTGCCACCAGCGGAGGGACAGGCCAGAGGGAAAGGGGCTACACCTTC.

The CDR3 protein is CASSLDFRVSYEQYF. In DNA form, the CDR3 reads TGTGCCAGCAGCTTGGACTTTCGGGTCTCCTACGAGCAGTACTTC. V and J are TRBV5-6 and TRBJ2-7; D is unresolved. The CDR3 is 15 amino acids. V was trimmed by 0 bases and J by 0 bases, leaving 10 bases between them. Germline V lookup: CDR1 SGHDT, CDR2 YYEEEE. Looking up the rest from reference TRBV5-6 and TRBJ2-7 gives the full variable domain: DAGVTQSPTHLIKTRGQQVTLRCSPKSGHDTVSWYQQALGQGPQFIFQYYEEEERQRGNFPDRFSGHQFPNYSSELNVNALLLGDSALYLCASSLDFRVSYEQYFGPGTRLTVT.

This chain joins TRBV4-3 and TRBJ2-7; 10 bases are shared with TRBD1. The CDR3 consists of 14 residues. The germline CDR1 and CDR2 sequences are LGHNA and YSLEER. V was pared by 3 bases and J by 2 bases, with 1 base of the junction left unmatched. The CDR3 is CASSHGTGAYEQYF. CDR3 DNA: TGCGCCAGCAGCCATGGGACAGGGGCCTACGAGCAGTACTTC.

CDR3 DNA: TGTGCCTGGAGTATAAGACAGGGGGTGGGGTACGAGCAGTACTTC. Amino acid sequence: CAWSIRQGVGYEQYF. The chain employs TRBV30 and TRBJ2-7; 9 positions agree with TRBD1. CDR3 length: 15 amino acids. V trimming: 2 bases; J trimming: 4 bases; junction bases outside the gene matches: 9. CDR1 is GTSNPN, CDR2 SVGIG, per germline (reference sequence).

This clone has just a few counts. CDR3 nucleotide sequence: TGTGCCTGGAGAGAGGCTAGCGGGGACCACAATGAGCAGTTCTTC. It encodes CAWREASGDHNEQFF. V and J are TRBV30 and TRBJ2-1; 9 positions match TRBD2. This CDR3 contains 15 residues. Germline V gene lookup returns CDR1 GTSNPN and CDR2 SVGIG (reference sequence). The V and J ends lost 3 bases and 5 bases, in that order; junction bases with no gene match: 8.

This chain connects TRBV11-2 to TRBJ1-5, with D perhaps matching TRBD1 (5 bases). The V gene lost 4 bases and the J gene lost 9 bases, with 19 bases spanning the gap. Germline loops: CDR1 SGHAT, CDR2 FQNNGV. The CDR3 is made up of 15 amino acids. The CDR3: CASSSTSGPIWPQHF. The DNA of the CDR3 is TGTGCCAGCAGCTCAACCTCAGGGCCAATTTGGCCCCAGCATTTT.

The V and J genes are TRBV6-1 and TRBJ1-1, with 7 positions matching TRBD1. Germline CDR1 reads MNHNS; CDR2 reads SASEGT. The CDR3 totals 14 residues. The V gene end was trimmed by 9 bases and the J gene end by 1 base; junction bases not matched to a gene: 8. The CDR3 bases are TGTGCCAGTTCCCGACAGGGCCAGAACACTGAAGCTTTCTTT. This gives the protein CASSRQGQNTEAFF.

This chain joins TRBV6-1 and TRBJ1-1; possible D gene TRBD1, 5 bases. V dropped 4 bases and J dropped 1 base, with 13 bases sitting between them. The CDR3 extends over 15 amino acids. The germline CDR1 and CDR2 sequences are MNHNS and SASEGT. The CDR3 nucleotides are TGTGCCAGCAGTGGGGAGGGACGAAGGAACACTGAAGCTTTCTTT. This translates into CASSGEGRRNTEAFF.

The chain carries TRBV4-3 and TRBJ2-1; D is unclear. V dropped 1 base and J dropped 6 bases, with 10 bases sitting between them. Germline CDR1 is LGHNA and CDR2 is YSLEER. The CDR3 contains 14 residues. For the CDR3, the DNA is TGCGCCAGCAGCCAAGGCGGCTACCTCAATGAGCAGTTCTTC. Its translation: CASSQGGYLNEQFF.